The 31 T cell receptor beta chains below all came from one sample that was sequenced in a study of blood T cell repertoires in COVID-19. Generated by immunoSEQ multiplex PCR, the TCRdb table keeps only in-frame clones and is missing some. In the table there are about 150,000 clones, around 87% of which are singletons. Material: peripheral blood. The receptors come from a man older than 75 with acute or convalescent COVID-19.

V is TRBV28 and J is TRBJ1-5; 8 bases align to TRBD1. Germline V gives CDR1 MDHEN, CDR2 SYDVKM. The CDR3 spans 15 residues. V shed 7 bases, J shed 2 bases, and the junction held 7 bases outside the gene matches. The CDR3 spells CASKHRGGGNQPQHF. The CDR3 DNA follows: TGTGCCAGCAAACACAGGGGGGGAGGCAATCAGCCCCAGCATTTT.

The chain carries TRBV3-1 (or the pseudogene TRBV3-2) and TRBJ1-2; TRBD1 agrees at 9 bases. The length of the CDR3 is 15 residues. The ends lost 1 base at V and 7 bases at J; junction bases unmatched: 7. The germline CDR1 and CDR2 sequences are LGHDT and YNNKEL (reference sequence). The CDR3 protein is CASSQVPGTGTGYTF. The CDR3 DNA reads as TGTGCCAGCAGCCAAGTCCCGGGGACAGGGACTGGCTACACCTTC.

This chain uses TRBV28 with TRBJ2-3; 9 bases align to TRBD1. V gave up 6 bases and J gave up 4 bases; unmatched junction bases: 8. This CDR3 region has 15 residues. CDR1 is MDHEN, CDR2 SYDVKM, per germline. The CDR3: CASRGRDRVPDTQYF. Written as DNA, the CDR3 is TGTGCCAGCAGGGGACGGGACAGGGTCCCAGATACGCAGTATTTT.

The V gene is TRBV6-6, the J gene TRBJ2-7; 8 bases agree with TRBD2. CDR1 is MNHNY, CDR2 SVGAGI, per germline (reference sequence). This CDR3 is built from 15 residues. V was clipped by 6 bases and J by 4 bases; unmatched bases: 11. The CDR3 DNA follows: TGTGCCAGCAGCCCCCGTCAAACTAGCGGATACGAGCAGTACTTC. Residues: CASSPRQTSGYEQYF.

The J gene is TRBJ2-1, the V gene TRBV7-8; 8 bases match TRBD2. Germline V CDR1 and CDR2: SGHVS, FQNEAQ. Trimming cost V 5 bases and J 5 bases; bases outside gene matches: 17. CDR3 size: 18 residues. The CDR3 loop is CASSTRSQRGPSHNEQFF. CDR3 sequence (DNA): TGTGCCAGCAGCACCCGATCCCAGCGGGGGCCTTCACACAATGAGCAGTTCTTC.

The CDR3 region is CASSRWGETETQYF. The DNA for the CDR3 is TGTGCCAGTAGTAGATGGGGAGAGACGGAGACCCAGTACTTC. The V and J genes are TRBV19 and TRBJ2-5, with a weak D call TRBD2 (5 bases). The CDR3 is 14 amino acids. V dropped 4 bases and J dropped 5 bases, with 14 bases sitting between them. Per the germline V gene, CDR1 is LNHDA and CDR2 is SQIVND (reference sequence). The full variable domain, rest sourced from reference TRBV19 and TRBJ2-5, is DGGITQSPKYLFRKEGQNVTLSCEQNLNHDAMYWYRQDPGQGLRLIYYSQIVNDFQKGDIAEGYSVSREKKESFPLTVTSAQKNPTAFYLCASSRWGETETQYFGPGTRLLVL.

This clone was observed a single time. This sequence joins TRBV5-5 and TRBJ2-3, with D perhaps matching TRBD1 (6 bases). CDR3 size: 16 residues. V lost 0 bases and J 0 bases, leaving 11 bases between the germline ends. Germline-derived CDR1 and CDR2 are SGHKS and YYEKEE (reference sequence). The CDR3 loop is CASSLGGTSSTDTQYF. The CDR3, as DNA: TGTGCCAGCAGCTTGGGGGGGACATCTAGCACAGATACGCAGTATTTT.

The chain carries TRBV9 and TRBJ1-2; 7 nucleotides match TRBD1. The V gene end was trimmed by 3 bases and the J gene end by 7 bases; junction bases not matched to a gene: 6. Per the germline V gene, CDR1 is SGDLS and CDR2 is YYNGEE. The CDR3 is 13 amino acids. CDR3: CASSGDRVPGYTF. The CDR3 DNA is TGTGCCAGCAGCGGAGACAGGGTCCCTGGCTACACCTTC.

The chain recombines TRBV11-3 with TRBJ2-1; 9 nucleotides match TRBD1. This CDR3 region has 16 residues. Trimming at V came to 5 bases and at J to 2 bases, leaving 7 bases not matched to a gene. Germline lookup yields CDR1 SGHNT and CDR2 YENEEA. The CDR3 reads CASSPGGQGTYNEQFF. CDR3 in DNA: TGTGCCAGCAGCCCCGGGGGACAGGGCACCTACAATGAGCAGTTCTTC. Using reference TRBV11-3 and TRBJ2-1 for the parts outside the CDR3, the full variable domain is EAGVVQSPRYKIIEKKQPVAFWCNPISGHNTLYWYLQNLGQGPELLIRYENEEAVDDSQLPKDRFSAERLKGVDSTLKIQPAELGDSAVYLCASSPGGQGTYNEQFFGPGTRLTVL.

The gene calls are TRBV28 and TRBJ1-2, with 10 bases aligning to TRBD1. From germline, CDR1 is MDHEN and CDR2 SYDVKM. After removal of 2 bases from V and 4 bases from J, the junction contained 4 bases not matched to a gene. This CDR3 is 15 amino acids long. The CDR3 reads CASSLNRDRGYGYTF. The CDR3 DNA is TGTGCCAGCAGTTTAAACCGGGACAGGGGCTATGGCTACACCTTC.

The table lists this clone with a few counts. J is TRBJ1-2 and V is TRBV19; 7 bases fit TRBD1. CDR1 is LNHDA, CDR2 SQIVND, per germline (reference sequence). V was pared by 5 bases and J by 3 bases, with 6 bases of the junction left unmatched. The CDR3 is 14 amino acids. The CDR3 region has the DNA TGTGCCAGTAGTGTTGGGACAGACTACTATGGCTACACCTTC. This translates into CASSVGTDYYGYTF.

This clone occurred once. The chain carries TRBV7-9 and TRBJ1-1, with D unclear. The V end lost 3 bases, the J end lost 10 bases, and 12 bases lay between the germline ends. The CDR3 has 12 amino acids. Looked up from germline, CDR1 is SEHNR and CDR2 is FQNEAQ (reference sequence). The CDR3 reads CASSLPQPGAFF. CDR3 bases: TGTGCCAGCAGCTTGCCCCAGCCGGGAGCTTTCTTT.

The V and J genes are TRBV3-1 (or the pseudogene TRBV3-2) and TRBJ2-7, with 7 bases fitting TRBD2. The junction had 12 bases not matched to a gene; V was cut back by 4 bases and J by 6 bases. The CDR3 covers 15 residues. CDR1 and CDR2 (germline): LGHDT, YNNKEL (reference sequence). The CDR3 region is CASSLSGSGRLEQYF. CDR3 sequence (DNA): TGTGCCAGCAGCCTCTCGGGTAGCGGGCGCCTCGAGCAGTACTTC.

The rearrangement links TRBV19 to TRBJ2-3; D might be TRBD2 (6 bases). The CDR3 sequence is 13 residues long. V lost 8 bases and J 3 bases, leaving 12 bases between the germline ends. The germline CDR1 and CDR2 sequences are LNHDA and SQIVND (reference sequence). Written as DNA, the CDR3 is TGTGCCAGTGGACGGGCGGGGACAGATACGCAGTATTTT. This translates into CASGRAGTDTQYF.

The gene calls are TRBV5-1 and TRBJ1-4; D uncertain. The CDR3 consists of 14 residues. The germline V and J ends were trimmed by 1 base and 4 bases, with 8 bases remaining between them. Germline V gene lookup returns CDR1 SGHRS and CDR2 YFSETQ. The CDR3: CASSLTADNEKLFF. The CDR3 region has the DNA TGCGCCAGCAGCTTGACAGCGGATAATGAAAAACTGTTTTTT.

The chain couples TRBV11-2 to TRBJ2-1, with 9 positions matching TRBD2. The CDR3 is made up of 14 amino acids. The V gene's germline CDR1 is SGHAT and CDR2 FQNNGV. Trimming took 3 bases from V and 6 from J; bases not matched to a gene: 3. In DNA form, the CDR3 reads TGTGCCAGCAGCTTGGGACTAGCTACCAATGAGCAGTTCTTC. Translated, it gives CASSLGLATNEQFF.

V is TRBV25-1 and J is TRBJ2-7, with 11 bases lining up with TRBD1. Germline V gives CDR1 MGHDK, CDR2 SYGVNS. CDR3 length: 16 amino acids. With 8 bases clipped from V and 1 base from J, the junction kept 10 bases outside the gene matches. CDR3 sequence reads: CASGTSGQGASYEQYF. CDR3 sequence (DNA): TGTGCCAGCGGCACCTCTGGACAGGGGGCATCCTACGAGCAGTACTTC.

The V gene is TRBV5-1, the J gene TRBJ2-7; D gene ambiguous. Deletions cut 0 bases from V and 3 bases from J, with 13 bases between. The CDR3 totals 15 residues. Germline V gene lookup returns CDR1 SGHRS and CDR2 YFSETQ. The CDR3 DNA reads TGCGCCAGCAGCTTGGTACCCGCCCACAACTACGAGCAGTACTTC. The encoded protein is CASSLVPAHNYEQYF.

The J gene is TRBJ2-3, the V gene TRBV5-1; TRBD2 matches 8 bases. The CDR3 sequence is 16 residues long. Unmatched junction bases numbered 7, after V lost 4 bases and J lost 0 bases. Germline V lookup: CDR1 SGHRS, CDR2 YFSETQ. Here the CDR3 reads CASSAGASGSTDTQYF. DNA for the CDR3: TGCGCCAGCAGCGCCGGGGCTAGCGGGAGCACAGATACGCAGTATTTT.

The V and J genes are TRBV2 and TRBJ2-1, with 9 bases identical to TRBD2. The V gene end was trimmed by 1 base and the J gene end by 15 bases; junction bases not matched to a gene: 10. The CDR3 sequence is 14 residues long. In germline, CDR1 is SNHLY, CDR2 FYNNEI. The CDR3 region has the DNA TGTGCCAGCAGTGAAGGTGCCCTCGCGCGGGGGGGGTTCTTC. This codes for CASSEGALARGGFF. Full variable domain (missing parts from reference TRBV2 and TRBJ2-1): EPEVTQTPSHQVTQMGQEVILRCVPISNHLYFYWYRQILGQKVEFLVSFYNNEISEKSEIFDDQFSVERPDGSNFTLKIRSTKLEDSAMYFCASSEGALARGGFFGPGTRLTVL.

CDR3 sequence (DNA): TGTGCCAGCTCACCTCCGTGGGACAAATTAACCGGGGAGCTGTTTTTT. Translated, it gives CASSPPWDKLTGELFF. This chain connects TRBV18 to TRBJ2-2; possibly TRBD1 for D (6 bases). The V gene lost 3 bases and the J gene lost 5 bases, with 16 bases spanning the gap. This CDR3 contains 16 residues. Germline V gene sequence: CDR1 KGHSH, CDR2 LQKENI.

The chain couples TRBV5-4 to TRBJ2-2; 8 bases match TRBD2. The CDR3 loop spans 16 amino acids. V dropped 4 bases and J dropped 4; count of bases not matched to a gene: 9. CDR1 and CDR2 (germline): SGHNT, YYREEE (reference sequence). CDR3 in DNA: TGTGCCAGCAGCAAGAACGGGGGGGCGATCACCGGGGAGCTGTTTTTT. This translates into CASSKNGGAITGELFF.

The chain is built from TRBV5-1 and TRBJ1-1, with a weak D call TRBD1 (5 bases). Germline values: CDR1 SGHRS, CDR2 YFSETQ. V shed 0 bases and J shed 5 bases, with 17 bases lying between them. The CDR3 has 16 residues. CDR3 bases: TGCGCCAGCAGCTTGGTGGGGACGGGGGGAAAGACTGAAGCTTTCTTT. Protein product: CASSLVGTGGKTEAFF. Complete variable domain (other parts from reference TRBV5-1 and TRBJ1-1): KAGVTQTPRYLIKTRGQQVTLSCSPISGHRSVSWYQQTPGQGLQFLFEYFSETQRNKGNFPGRFSGRQFSNSRSEMNVSTLELGDSALYLCASSLVGTGGKTEAFFGQGTRLTVV.

The J gene is TRBJ1-5, the V gene TRBV6-2 or TRBV6-3; 10 bases map to TRBD1. V lost 3 bases and J lost 6; bases outside the gene matches: 8. The CDR3 is 16 amino acids. Germline values: CDR1 MNHEY, CDR2 SVGEGT. The CDR3 DNA reads TGTGCCAGCAGTTATACCGGGACAGGGGCTCGTCAGCCCCAGCATTTT. This gives the protein CASSYTGTGARQPQHF.

This clone appeared once. This chain joins TRBV18 and TRBJ2-7; 7 nucleotides match TRBD2. J gave up 2 bases and V 0 bases, and 7 bases lay outside the gene matches. Per the germline V gene, CDR1 is KGHSH and CDR2 is LQKENI. The CDR3 has 16 amino acids. CDR3 sequence: CASSPPIREAPYEQYF. In DNA, the CDR3 is TGTGCCAGCTCACCACCGATACGGGAGGCTCCCTACGAGCAGTACTTC.

This clone appeared once. V usage is TRBV5-1 and J usage is TRBJ2-2; 10 bases map to TRBD2. Germline CDR1 reads SGHRS; CDR2 reads YFSETQ. V was clipped by 0 bases and J by 4 bases; unmatched bases: 3. CDR3 size: 16 residues. The CDR3 DNA reads TGCGCCAGCAGCTTGGCGGCTAGCGGGAGCACCGGGGAGCTGTTTTTT. Residues: CASSLAASGSTGELFF.

J is TRBJ2-4 and V is TRBV4-1; 9 positions agree with TRBD1. The V gene's germline CDR1 is MGHRA and CDR2 YSYEKL. The J segment lost 6 bases and the V segment lost 2 bases, leaving 11 bases of the junction unmatched. The CDR3 sequence is 17 residues long. The CDR3 coding sequence is TGCGCCAGCAGCCAAACCAGTACAGGGGGCGCCGGAAACATTCAGTACTTC. It is translated as CASSQTSTGGAGNIQYF.

The chain employs TRBV10-2 and TRBJ2-2, with 9 bases matching TRBD2. V dropped 8 bases and J dropped 3; count of bases not matched to a gene: 4. This CDR3 is built from 14 residues. CDR1 is WSHSY, CDR2 SAAADI, per germline. The CDR3 here is CASSTSGHTGELFF. CDR3 sequence (DNA): TGCGCCAGCTCGACTAGCGGCCACACCGGGGAGCTGTTTTTT.

This clone occurred once. The V gene is TRBV5-1, the J gene TRBJ2-5; TRBD2 might be the D (6 bases). The CDR3 has 15 residues. The V gene's germline CDR1 is SGHRS and CDR2 YFSETQ. V was trimmed by 1 base and J by 5 bases, leaving 15 bases between them. The CDR3 DNA reads TGCGCCAGCAGCTTGTCGGGAGTTGAGGGGGAGACCCAGTACTTC. Its protein is CASSLSGVEGETQYF.

In DNA, the CDR3 is TGTGCCAGCAGTCCCCCAGGGGAGGGTACCTCTGGAAACACCATATATTTT. Its protein product is CASSPPGEGTSGNTIYF. The chain is built from TRBV28 and TRBJ1-3; weak D call: TRBD1 (6 bases). The length of the CDR3 is 17 residues. With 5 bases removed from V and 0 bases from J, the gap between germline ends came to 17 bases. CDR1 is MDHEN, CDR2 SYDVKM, per germline.

This clone has a single count. The chain combines TRBV10-1 with TRBJ2-1; D is possibly TRBD2 (6 bases). Germline V lookup: CDR1 WNHNN, CDR2 SYGVQD (reference sequence). This CDR3 is built from 14 residues. Trimming cost V 8 bases and J 3 bases, with 14 bases left between them. The DNA of the CDR3 is TGCGCCAGCGGGTGGAGGGAAGACTACAATGAGCAGTTCTTC. Its translation is CASGWREDYNEQFF.